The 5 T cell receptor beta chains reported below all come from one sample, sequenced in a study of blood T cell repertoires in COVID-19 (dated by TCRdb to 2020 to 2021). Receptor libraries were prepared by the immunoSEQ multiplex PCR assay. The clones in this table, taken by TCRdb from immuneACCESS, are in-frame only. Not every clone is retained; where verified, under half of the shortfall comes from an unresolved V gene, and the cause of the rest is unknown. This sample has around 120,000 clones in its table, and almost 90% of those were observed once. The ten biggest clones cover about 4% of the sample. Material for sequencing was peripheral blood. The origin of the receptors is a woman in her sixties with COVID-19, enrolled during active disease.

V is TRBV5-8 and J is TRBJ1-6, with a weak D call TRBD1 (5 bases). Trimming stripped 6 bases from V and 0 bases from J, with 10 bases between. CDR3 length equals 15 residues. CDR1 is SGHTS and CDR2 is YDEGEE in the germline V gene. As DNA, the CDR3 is TGTGCCAGCACCTCCGGGGGCTCCTATAATTCACCCCTCCACTTT. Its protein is CASTSGGSYNSPLHF.

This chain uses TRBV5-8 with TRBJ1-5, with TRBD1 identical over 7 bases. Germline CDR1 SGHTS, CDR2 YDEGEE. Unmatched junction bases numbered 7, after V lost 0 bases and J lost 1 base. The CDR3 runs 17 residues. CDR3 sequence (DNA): TGTGCCAGCAGCTTGGTTTTCTCGGACAGGAGCAATCAGCCCCAGCATTTT. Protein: CASSLVFSDRSNQPQHF.

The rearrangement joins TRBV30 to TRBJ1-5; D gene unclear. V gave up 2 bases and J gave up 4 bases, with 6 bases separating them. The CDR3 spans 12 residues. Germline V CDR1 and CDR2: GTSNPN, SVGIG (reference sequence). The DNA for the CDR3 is TGTGCCTGGAGTATGTATAATCAGCCCCAGCATTTT. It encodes CAWSMYNQPQHF.

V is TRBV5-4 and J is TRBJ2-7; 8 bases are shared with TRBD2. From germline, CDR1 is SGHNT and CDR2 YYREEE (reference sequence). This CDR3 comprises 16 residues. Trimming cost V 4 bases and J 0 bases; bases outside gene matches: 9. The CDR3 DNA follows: TGTGCCAGCAGCCGGTCGGGGGGGGGCCTCTCCTACGAGCAGTACTTC. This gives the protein CASSRSGGGLSYEQYF.

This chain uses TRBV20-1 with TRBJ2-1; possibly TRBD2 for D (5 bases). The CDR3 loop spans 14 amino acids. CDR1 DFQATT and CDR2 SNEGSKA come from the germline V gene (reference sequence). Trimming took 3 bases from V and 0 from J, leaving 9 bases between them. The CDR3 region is CSASLGSSYNEQFF. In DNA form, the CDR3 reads TGCAGTGCTAGTTTGGGGAGCTCCTACAATGAGCAGTTCTTC.